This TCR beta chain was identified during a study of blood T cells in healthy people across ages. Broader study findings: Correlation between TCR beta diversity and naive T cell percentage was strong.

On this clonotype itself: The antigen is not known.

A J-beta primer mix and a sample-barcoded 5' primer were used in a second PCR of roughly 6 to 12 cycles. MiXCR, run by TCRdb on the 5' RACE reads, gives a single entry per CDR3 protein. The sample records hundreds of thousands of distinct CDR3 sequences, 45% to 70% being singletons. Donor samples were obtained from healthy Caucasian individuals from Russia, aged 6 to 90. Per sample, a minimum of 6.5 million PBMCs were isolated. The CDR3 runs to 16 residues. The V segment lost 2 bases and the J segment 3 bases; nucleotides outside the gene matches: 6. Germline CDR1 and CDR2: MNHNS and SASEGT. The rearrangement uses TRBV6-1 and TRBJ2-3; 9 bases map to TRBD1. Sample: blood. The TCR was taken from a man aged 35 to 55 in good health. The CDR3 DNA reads TGTGCCAGCAGTGAAATCACAGGGGGCGTAACAGATACGCAGTATTTT. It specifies CASSEITGGVTDTQYF.